This T cell receptor beta chain was recorded in a study of T cells expressing NK-cell markers. Whole-study context: Sequencing covered eight donors, seven HCMV-seropositive and one seronegative.

Germline lookup yields CDR1 SGHTA and CDR2 FQGNSA. The CDR3 contains 15 residues. The cDNA for TCR beta came from 5'RACE template switching with UMIs. Reprocessing the 5' RACE reads, TCRdb reports a single entry for every CDR3 protein and omits DNA. The sample has about 550,000 distinct CDR3 sequences, and its top ten clones hold 3% to 4.5%. In the case of this clonotype: Its target is unknown.

Study-wide results and limits: Six of the donors carried dominant NKG2C+ clonotypes that took up roughly 1.0-8% of their CD8+ T cells. Whether expanded NKG2C+ T cell clones were HCMV-specific remained unclear.

This clonotype originated in a man aged 18 to 30 in good health. V usage is TRBV7-2 and J usage is TRBJ2-3. Input material: blood T cells: a sorted CD56 or NKG2C T cell subset, CD4+ or CD8+ T cells, or bulk PBMC T cells (not recorded which). The CDR3 is CASSLVRASTDTQYF. Full variable domain (rest looked up from reference TRBV7-2 and TRBJ2-3): GAGVSQSPSNKVTEKGKDVELRCDPISGHTALYWYRQSLGQGLEFLIYFQGNSAPDKSGLPSDRFSAERTGGSVSTLTIQRTQQEDSAVYLCASSLVRASTDTQYFGPGTRLTVL.